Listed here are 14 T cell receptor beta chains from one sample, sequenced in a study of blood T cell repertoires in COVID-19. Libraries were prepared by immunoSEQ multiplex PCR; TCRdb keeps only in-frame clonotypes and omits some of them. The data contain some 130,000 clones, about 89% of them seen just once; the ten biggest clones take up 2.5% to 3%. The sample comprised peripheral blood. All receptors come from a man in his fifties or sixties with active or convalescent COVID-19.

The CDR3 loop reads CASSKGPGGTPARDEQYF. The CDR3 DNA follows: TGTGCCAGCAGCAAAGGCCCCGGCGGGACCCCTGCGCGGGACGAGCAGTACTTC. The V gene is TRBV21-1, the J gene TRBJ2-7; the D call of TRBD2 is as the table states it, not checked on the DNA. TRBV21-1 is a pseudogene. The CDR3 has 18 residues.

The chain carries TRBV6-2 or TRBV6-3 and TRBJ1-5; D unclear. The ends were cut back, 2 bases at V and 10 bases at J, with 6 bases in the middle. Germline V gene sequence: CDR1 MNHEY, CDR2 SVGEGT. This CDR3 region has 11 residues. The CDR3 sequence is CASSYPSPQHF. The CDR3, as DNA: TGTGCCAGCAGTTACCCATCCCCCCAGCATTTT.

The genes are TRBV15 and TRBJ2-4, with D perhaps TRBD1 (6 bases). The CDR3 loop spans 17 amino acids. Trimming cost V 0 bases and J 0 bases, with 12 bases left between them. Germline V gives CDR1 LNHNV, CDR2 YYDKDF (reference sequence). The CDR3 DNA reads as TGTGCCACCAGCAGAGATCCTGCAGGGGCAGCCAAAAACATTCAGTACTTC. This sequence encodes CATSRDPAGAAKNIQYF.

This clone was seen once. The CDR3 is CSVDYRGDGYTF. The DNA for the CDR3 is TGCAGCGTTGACTACAGGGGAGATGGCTACACCTTC. The rearrangement links TRBV29-1 to TRBJ1-2; 7 bases match TRBD1. Germline CDR1 SQVTM, CDR2 ANQGSEA. V lost 3 bases to trimming and J lost 6 bases; unmatched junction nucleotides: 4. The CDR3 consists of 12 residues.

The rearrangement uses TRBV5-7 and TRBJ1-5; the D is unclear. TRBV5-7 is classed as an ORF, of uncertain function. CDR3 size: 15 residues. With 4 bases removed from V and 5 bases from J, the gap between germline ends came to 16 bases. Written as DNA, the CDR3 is TGTGCCAGCAGCCCGGGTGCGGGCGCCGATCAGCCCCAGCATTTT. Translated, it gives CASSPGAGADQPQHF.

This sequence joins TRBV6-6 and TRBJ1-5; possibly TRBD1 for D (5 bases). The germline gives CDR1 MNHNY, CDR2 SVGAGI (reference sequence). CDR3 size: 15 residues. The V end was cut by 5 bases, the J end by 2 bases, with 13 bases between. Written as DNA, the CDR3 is TGTGCCAGCAGTCTTTTAAAAGGGGGCAATCAGCCCCAGCATTTT. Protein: CASSLLKGGNQPQHF.

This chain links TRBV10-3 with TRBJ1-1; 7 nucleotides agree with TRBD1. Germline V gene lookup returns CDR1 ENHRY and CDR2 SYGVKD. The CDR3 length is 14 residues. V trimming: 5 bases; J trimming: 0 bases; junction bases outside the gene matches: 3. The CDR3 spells CAISNQGVNTEAFF. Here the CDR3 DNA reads TGTGCCATCAGTAATCAGGGGGTGAACACTGAAGCTTTCTTT.

The CDR3 DNA reads TGTGCCAGCAGCCGGATTCAGGGTGTTTCGTCTGGAAACACCATATATTTT. It specifies CASSRIQGVSSGNTIYF. J is TRBJ1-3 and V is TRBV4-2; tentatively, D is TRBD1 (5 bases). Between the trimmed V and J ends, which lost 4 bases and 1 base, there was a span of 17 bases. The germline gives CDR1 LGHNA, CDR2 YNFKEQ. The CDR3 is 17 amino acids.

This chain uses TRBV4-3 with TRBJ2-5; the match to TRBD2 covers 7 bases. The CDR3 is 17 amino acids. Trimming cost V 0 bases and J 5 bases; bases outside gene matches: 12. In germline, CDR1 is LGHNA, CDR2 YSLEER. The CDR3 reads CASSQESGPGGLETQYF. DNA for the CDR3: TGCGCCAGCAGCCAAGAGAGTGGTCCGGGAGGACTGGAGACCCAGTACTTC.

CDR3 residues: CASGTGLTYNEQFF. For the CDR3, the DNA is TGTGCCAGCGGGACAGGACTGACCTACAATGAGCAGTTCTTC. This chain joins TRBV6-5 and TRBJ2-1; 8 nucleotides match TRBD1. Germline V gene sequence: CDR1 MNHEY, CDR2 SVGAGI. This CDR3 contains 14 residues. The trim removed 8 bases at V and 2 bases at J, leaving 5 bases unmatched.

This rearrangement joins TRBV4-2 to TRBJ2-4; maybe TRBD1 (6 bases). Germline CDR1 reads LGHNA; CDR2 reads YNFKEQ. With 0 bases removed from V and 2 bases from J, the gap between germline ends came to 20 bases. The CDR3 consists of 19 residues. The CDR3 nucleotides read TGTGCCAGCAGCCAAGAGGCCCGCCAGGGGAAAGTCACCAAAAACATTCAGTACTTC. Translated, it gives CASSQEARQGKVTKNIQYF.

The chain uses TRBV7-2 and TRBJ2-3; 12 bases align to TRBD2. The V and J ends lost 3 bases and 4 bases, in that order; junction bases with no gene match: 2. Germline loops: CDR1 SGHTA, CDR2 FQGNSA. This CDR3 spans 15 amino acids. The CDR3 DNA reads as TGTGCCAGCAGCTTGGGACTAGCGGGTTCAGATACGCAGTATTTT. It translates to CASSLGLAGSDTQYF.

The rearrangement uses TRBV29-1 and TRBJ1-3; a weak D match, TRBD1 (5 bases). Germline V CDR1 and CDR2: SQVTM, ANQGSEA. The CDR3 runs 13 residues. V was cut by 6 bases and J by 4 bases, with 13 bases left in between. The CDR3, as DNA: TGCAGCGTGGAGGGACCCCTCGGAAACACCATATATTTT. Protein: CSVEGPLGNTIYF.

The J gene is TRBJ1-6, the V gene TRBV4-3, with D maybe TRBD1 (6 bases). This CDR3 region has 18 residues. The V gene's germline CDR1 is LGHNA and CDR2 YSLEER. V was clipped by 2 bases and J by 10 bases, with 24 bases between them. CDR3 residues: CASSQRAPITGSRSPLHF. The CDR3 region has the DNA TGCGCCAGCAGCCAAAGGGCCCCAATTACAGGGTCCAGGTCACCCCTCCACTTT.